This entry lists 26 T cell receptor beta chains sequenced from one sample in a study of CD8 T cells in Susac syndrome. RNA was extracted with the RNeasy kit, and a quantity of roughly 0.45 to 1 ug was reverse transcribed using random hexamers. MiXCR, applied by TCRdb to the immunoSEQ multiplex PCR reads, yields one record per CDR3 protein. The sample holds fewer than 350,000 distinct CDR3 sequences, under 95% seen once. Sequencing was carried out using CD4+ T cells from PBMCs. The receptors come from a human donor with multiple sclerosis.

The rearrangement uses TRBV20-1 and TRBJ1-2; D is ambiguous. Germline V gene sequence: CDR1 DFQATT, CDR2 SNEGSKA (reference sequence). The CDR3 loop spans 11 amino acids. Trimming stripped 7 bases from V and 10 bases from J, with 16 bases between. CDR3 sequence: CSGGVPPDYTF. CDR3 DNA: TGCAGTGGAGGAGTACCACCAGACTACACCTTC.

The rearrangement links TRBV29-1 to TRBJ2-2; D ambiguous. The CDR3 runs 11 residues. CDR1 is SQVTM and CDR2 is ANQGSEA in the germline V gene. Trimming pared 5 bases from V and 3 bases from J, leaving 4 bases between. The CDR3 reads CSVTHTGELFF. Written as DNA, the CDR3 is TGCAGCGTTACCCACACCGGGGAGCTGTTTTTT.

The rearrangement links TRBV29-1 to TRBJ2-6; D gene unclear. The CDR3 loop spans 14 amino acids. CDR1 is SQVTM, CDR2 ANQGSEA, per germline. Trimming left V 3 bases short and J 2 bases short, with 8 bases between. The CDR3, as DNA: TGCAGCGTTGAGTCCGCCGCTGGGGCCAACGTCCTGACTTTC. Protein sequence: CSVESAAGANVLTF.

The J gene is TRBJ2-2, the V gene TRBV29-1, with 11 positions matching TRBD2. This CDR3 comprises 17 residues. V lost 5 bases to trimming and J lost 0 bases; unmatched junction nucleotides: 8. Germline values: CDR1 SQVTM, CDR2 ANQGSEA. This chain's CDR3 is CSVLVSGRVPNTGELFF. Written as DNA, the CDR3 is TGCAGCGTTCTAGTTAGCGGGAGGGTGCCGAACACCGGGGAGCTGTTTTTT.

The CDR3 here is CASSVAGTHNEKLFF. DNA for the CDR3: TGTGCCAGCAGCGTAGCCGGGACCCATAATGAAAAACTGTTTTTT. The chain joins TRBV9 to TRBJ1-4; tentatively, D is TRBD1 (5 bases). Trimming took 0 bases from V and 4 from J, leaving 10 bases between them. The germline V gene encodes CDR1 SGDLS and CDR2 YYNGEE. There are 15 residues in the CDR3.

The chain has TRBV20-1 and TRBJ2-3; 9 bases agree with TRBD1. The germline V gene encodes CDR1 DFQATT and CDR2 SNEGSKA (reference sequence). The V gene end was trimmed by 3 bases and the J gene end by 0 bases; junction bases not matched to a gene: 4. The CDR3 is made up of 15 amino acids. The CDR3 loop is CSARGGTGSTDTQYF. As DNA, the CDR3 is TGCAGTGCTAGGGGGGGGACAGGGAGCACAGATACGCAGTATTTT.

This rearrangement joins TRBV24-1 to TRBJ1-1; D might be TRBD1 (6 bases). The germline V and J ends were trimmed by 3 bases and 5 bases, with 12 bases remaining between them. This CDR3 is built from 14 residues. Germline V gives CDR1 KGHDR, CDR2 SFDVKD. The CDR3 DNA follows: TGTGCCACCAGTGATGCGACAGGATTTACTGAAGCTTTCTTT. It encodes CATSDATGFTEAFF.

The chain combines TRBV3-1 with TRBJ2-5; 10 nucleotides agree with TRBD2. J lost 2 bases, V lost 1 base, and 4 bases had no gene match. CDR1 is LGHDT, CDR2 YNNKEL, per germline (reference sequence). This CDR3 contains 16 residues. CDR3 sequence reads: CASSQARTSGQETQYF. CDR3 DNA sequence: TGTGCCAGCAGCCAAGCCCGGACTAGCGGACAAGAGACCCAGTACTTC.

The V gene is TRBV20-1, the J gene TRBJ2-5, with 7 bases identical to TRBD2. CDR1 is DFQATT and CDR2 is SNEGSKA in the germline V gene (reference sequence). This CDR3 has 12 amino acids. Trimming took 7 bases from V and 10 from J; bases not matched to a gene: 12. CDR3: CSGGLTEGNQYF. For the CDR3, the DNA is TGCAGTGGGGGACTAACTGAGGGTAACCAGTACTTC.

The J gene is TRBJ2-5, the V gene TRBV7-9; 7 bases map to TRBD1. Germline lookup yields CDR1 SEHNR and CDR2 FQNEAQ (reference sequence). The CDR3 is 15 residues long. V shed 6 bases, J shed 7 bases, and the junction held 14 bases outside the gene matches. The CDR3 DNA is TGTGCCAGCAGGGAGACAGGGACGATGAGAGGGACCCAGTACTTC. Its translation is CASRETGTMRGTQYF.

J is TRBJ2-7 and V is TRBV7-9; D could derive from TRBD1 or TRBD2 (5 bases each). V was clipped by 3 bases and J by 2 bases, with 11 bases between them. The CDR3 contains 14 residues. Germline loops: CDR1 SEHNR, CDR2 FQNEAQ (reference sequence). This CDR3 is CASSFGTRTYEQYF. CDR3 sequence (DNA): TGTGCCAGCAGCTTCGGGACCAGAACCTACGAGCAGTACTTC.

The chain recombines TRBV7-9 with TRBJ2-2; D could derive from TRBD1 or TRBD2 (5 bases each). Germline V lookup: CDR1 SEHNR, CDR2 FQNEAQ (reference sequence). V dropped 1 base and J dropped 5 bases, with 14 bases sitting between them. CDR3 length equals 16 residues. The CDR3 bases are TGTGCCAGCAGCTTAGACCGAGGGACGGGAACCGGGGAGCTGTTTTTT. Encoded protein: CASSLDRGTGTGELFF.

The gene calls are TRBV29-1 and TRBJ1-3, with 8 bases that match TRBD1. This CDR3 has 14 amino acids. Germline V gene sequence: CDR1 SQVTM, CDR2 ANQGSEA. V dropped 4 bases and J dropped 1; count of bases not matched to a gene: 3. The DNA of the CDR3 is TGCAGCGTTGCTCAGGGGGCGTCTGGAAACACCATATATTTT. Protein sequence: CSVAQGASGNTIYF.

This chain links TRBV7-2 with TRBJ2-4; 8 nucleotides match TRBD2. CDR1 is SGHTA and CDR2 is FQGNSA in the germline V gene. The CDR3 has 16 residues. V was clipped by 5 bases and J by 4 bases; unmatched bases: 10. CDR3 in amino acids: CASSGPGLVPKNIQYF. CDR3 bases: TGTGCCAGCAGCGGGCCGGGACTAGTCCCAAAAAACATTCAGTACTTC.

CDR3 in amino acids: CSVGEQSINYGYTF. The CDR3 region has the DNA TGCAGCGTTGGAGAGCAATCAATTAACTATGGCTACACCTTC. The chain combines TRBV29-1 with TRBJ1-2; D ambiguous. The length of the CDR3 is 14 residues. V was trimmed by 4 bases and J by 1 base, leaving 13 bases between them. Germline V lookup: CDR1 SQVTM, CDR2 ANQGSEA.

The genes are TRBV7-2 and TRBJ2-2; D remains unclear. The CDR3 is made up of 13 amino acids. With 1 base removed from V and 4 bases from J, the gap between germline ends came to 4 bases. Germline CDR1 SGHTA, CDR2 FQGNSA. CDR3 nucleotides: TGTGCCAGCAGCTTAGAAATCACCGGGGAGCTGTTTTTT. It encodes CASSLEITGELFF.

This chain links TRBV2 with TRBJ2-1, with TRBD2 identical over 10 bases. The germline V gene has CDR1 SNHLY and CDR2 FYNNEI. This CDR3 region has 13 residues. The V and J ends lost 8 bases and 4 bases, in that order; junction bases with no gene match: 2. DNA for the CDR3: TGTGCCAGCCAAGCGGGGGGGTACAATGAGCAGTTCTTC. Translation: CASQAGGYNEQFF.

The CDR3 DNA follows: TGTGCCAGCAGTGGGGGGGCCAGCGGGAGGGGCTCCTACGAGCAGTACTTC. This sequence encodes CASSGGASGRGSYEQYF. The chain joins TRBV6-1 to TRBJ2-7; 10 nucleotides line up with TRBD2. The CDR3 totals 17 residues. The germline V gene encodes CDR1 MNHNS and CDR2 SASEGT. J lost 0 bases, V lost 4 bases, and 9 bases had no gene match.

V and J are TRBV7-8 and TRBJ1-6; possible D gene TRBD1, 5 bases. The CDR3 covers 15 residues. The V gene's germline CDR1 is SGHVS and CDR2 FQNEAQ. Deletions cut 0 bases from V and 9 bases from J, with 12 bases between. CDR3 coding DNA: TGTGCCAGCAGCTTAGCCCGGGGGTGGAGTTCACCCCTCCACTTT. It yields the protein CASSLARGWSSPLHF. The complete variable domain, with remaining parts taken from reference TRBV7-8 and TRBJ1-6, reads GAGVSQSPRYKVAKRGQDVALRCDPISGHVSLFWYQQALGQGPEFLTYFQNEAQLDKSGLPSDRFFAERPEGSVSTLKIQRTQQEDSAVYLCASSLARGWSSPLHFGNGTRLTVT.

The chain has TRBV19 and TRBJ2-1; perhaps TRBD2 as D (7 bases). The germline V gene has CDR1 LNHDA and CDR2 SQIVND (reference sequence). Trimming removed 4 bases from V and 5 bases from J, with 12 bases in between. This CDR3 contains 14 residues. CDR3 loop: CASSKGGINNEQFF. The CDR3 nucleotides are TGTGCCAGTAGTAAGGGGGGGATTAACAATGAGCAGTTCTTC.

This clonotype was detected only once. The rearrangement joins TRBV12-3 or TRBV12-4 to TRBJ1-2; D gene unclear. This CDR3 is 14 amino acids long. With 1 base removed from V and 2 bases from J, the gap between germline ends came to 8 bases. The CDR3 DNA reads TGTGCCAGCAGTTTAGGACACCTGAACTATGGCTACACCTTC. This gives the protein CASSLGHLNYGYTF.

V usage is TRBV10-3 and J usage is TRBJ1-4; 8 bases are shared with TRBD1. CDR3 size: 14 residues. Losses at the gene ends were 6 bases for V and 6 bases for J; bases not matched to a gene: 6. Germline V gene sequence: CDR1 ENHRY, CDR2 SYGVKD. CDR3 protein: CAIRSDRGDEKLFF. CDR3 DNA: TGTGCCATCAGAAGCGACAGGGGAGATGAAAAACTGTTTTTT.

This rearrangement joins TRBV29-1 to TRBJ2-4; D not certain. The V end lost 2 bases, the J end lost 4 bases, and 9 bases lay between the germline ends. Germline V lookup: CDR1 SQVTM, CDR2 ANQGSEA. There are 13 residues in the CDR3. CDR3: CSVEQSPKNIQYF. CDR3 bases: TGCAGCGTTGAACAAAGCCCTAAAAACATTCAGTACTTC. The variable domain in full, with the rest retrieved from reference TRBV29-1 and TRBJ2-4, is SAVISQKPSRDICQRGTSLTIQCQVDSQVTMMFWYRQQPGQSLTLIATANQGSEATYESGFVIDKFPISRPNLTFSTLTVSNMSPEDSSIYLCSVEQSPKNIQYFGAGTRLSVL.

V usage is TRBV5-4 and J usage is TRBJ2-1, with 10 bases fitting TRBD2. The CDR3 loop spans 16 amino acids. V shed 1 base, J shed 8 bases, and the junction held 9 bases outside the gene matches. From germline, CDR1 is SGHNT and CDR2 YYREEE (reference sequence). The CDR3 loop is CASSLQSGGAFDEQFF. Here the CDR3 DNA reads TGTGCCAGCAGCTTGCAGAGCGGGGGGGCTTTTGATGAGCAGTTCTTC. The variable domain in full, completed from reference TRBV5-4 and TRBJ2-1, reads ETGVTQSPTHLIKTRGQQVTLRCSSQSGHNTVSWYQQALGQGPQFIFQYYREEENGRGNFPPRFSGLQFPNYSSELNVNALELDDSALYLCASSLQSGGAFDEQFFGPGTRLTVL.

The chain links TRBV20-1 to TRBJ1-5; D not resolved. Trimming stripped 0 bases from V and 6 bases from J, with 9 bases between. This CDR3 region has 13 residues. Looked up from germline, CDR1 is DFQATT and CDR2 is SNEGSKA (reference sequence). In DNA form, the CDR3 reads TGCAGTGCTAGAGAGAACTCCCGTCAGCCCCAGCATTTT. It encodes CSARENSRQPQHF.

V usage is TRBV24-1 and J usage is TRBJ1-5; D not resolved. This CDR3 comprises 15 residues. Trimming left V 5 bases short and J 2 bases short, with 12 bases between. Germline values: CDR1 KGHDR, CDR2 SFDVKD. For the CDR3, the DNA is TGTGCCACCAGTGCCCAGACAAGCCGCAATCAGCCCCAGCATTTT. This gives the protein CATSAQTSRNQPQHF.